This T cell receptor beta chain was retrieved from a study of Tregs in tolerant kidney transplant recipients. Germline V CDR1 and CDR2: SGHAT, FQNNGV. V was clipped by 2 bases and J by 2 bases, with 10 bases between them. The CDR3 length is 14 residues. Assay used: immunoSEQ multiplex PCR; TCRdb lists only in-frame clones, some missing. Among around 86,000 clones listed, around 90% were seen once. With respect to this clone: As yet, its antigen is unknown.

Study findings and constraints: Few patients were studied, so findings need validation in larger groups.

Related graft donors supplied nonmyeloablative bone marrow transplants, and mixed chimerism was transient. Unstimulated Tregs (CD4+CD25+CD127-) and CD4+CD25- non-Tregs were sorted from PBMCs. The source of this sequence is a human patient who received a combined kidney and bone marrow transplant. Among the T cells, some may be from the graft donor. This sequence joins TRBV11-2 and TRBJ2-7; D unclear. Sequences were derived from CD4+ T cells from blood (PBMCs), sampled 24 months after the transplant. DNA of the CDR3: TGTGCCAGCAGCTTAATGACACGTCCCTACGAGCAGTACTTC. It yields the protein CASSLMTRPYEQYF.